Presented here are 6 T cell receptor beta chains from one specimen sequenced in a study of monozygotic twins with inflammatory bowel disease. TCRdb reprocessed the 5' RACE reads; each CDR3 protein has one entry and no DNA is given. The specimen's table records about 300,000 distinct CDR3 sequences. Material for sequencing was blood. The receptors come from a human donor with ulcerative colitis or Crohn's disease, or a healthy co-twin of an affected twin (not recorded which).

The chain uses TRBV5-1 and TRBJ2-7; TCRdb's D call, TRBD1, is unchecked because there is no DNA. Looked up from germline, CDR1 is SGHRS and CDR2 is YFSETQ. CDR3 size: 12 residues. The CDR3 spells CASRRTGYEQYF.

V and J are TRBV15 and TRBJ2-7. Germline CDR1 reads LNHNV; CDR2 reads YYDKDF (reference sequence). The CDR3 has 15 residues. The CDR3 loop reads CATSRDVTVDYEQYF.

The chain employs TRBV20-1 and TRBJ1-5. This CDR3 is built from 14 residues. Per the germline V gene, CDR1 is DFQATT and CDR2 is SNEGSKA (reference sequence). CDR3 amino acids: CSAREIEGNQPQHF.

This chain connects TRBV6-1 to TRBJ2-1; the TCRdb D gene call, TRBD2, has no DNA to confirm it. Germline values: CDR1 MNHNS, CDR2 SASEGT. The CDR3 is made up of 14 amino acids. The CDR3 protein is CASSATRDAERGFF.

This chain links TRBV6-5 with TRBJ1-1; absent DNA, TCRdb's TRBD1 call cannot be checked. This CDR3 spans 11 amino acids. Germline values: CDR1 MNHEY, CDR2 SVGAGI. The CDR3 region is CASRTGAQAFF.

CDR3 amino acids: CASSSLGLSAYEQYF. This chain links TRBV5-4 with TRBJ2-7. CDR1 and CDR2 (germline): SGHNT, YYREEE (reference sequence). This CDR3 region has 15 residues.